This T cell receptor beta chain came from a study of blood T cell repertoires in COVID-19. For the study at large: Samples of COVID-19 (acute and convalescent) were obtained from the United States, Italy and Spain. Sample material is recorded as cDNA or gDNA derived from T cells, B-cell-depleted T cells, or PBMCs.

As handled by the study authors: Reference gene primer amplification yielded estimated nucleated cell counts. TCRdb's table, derived via immunoSEQ multiplex PCR, lists solely in-frame clones and lacks some. V and J calls plus clone size are reproduced from that table; the DNA served to infer D and trimming. The sample records fewer than 400,000 clones, 85% to 90% being singletons. Seattle's enrolled individuals joined amid active infection and were then monitored longitudinally. Specimen: peripheral blood. This clonotype was obtained from a woman aged 25 to 45 with COVID-19, enrolled during active disease.

CDR3 bases: TGTGCCATTTCCCCGCGGGAGTGGACTGAAGCTTTCTTT. Translating gives CAISPREWTEAFF. This sequence joins TRBV10-3 and TRBJ1-1; D call uncertain. The CDR3 is made up of 13 amino acids. The germline V gene has CDR1 ENHRY and CDR2 SYGVKD. Trimming took 9 bases from V and 5 from J, leaving 16 bases between them.